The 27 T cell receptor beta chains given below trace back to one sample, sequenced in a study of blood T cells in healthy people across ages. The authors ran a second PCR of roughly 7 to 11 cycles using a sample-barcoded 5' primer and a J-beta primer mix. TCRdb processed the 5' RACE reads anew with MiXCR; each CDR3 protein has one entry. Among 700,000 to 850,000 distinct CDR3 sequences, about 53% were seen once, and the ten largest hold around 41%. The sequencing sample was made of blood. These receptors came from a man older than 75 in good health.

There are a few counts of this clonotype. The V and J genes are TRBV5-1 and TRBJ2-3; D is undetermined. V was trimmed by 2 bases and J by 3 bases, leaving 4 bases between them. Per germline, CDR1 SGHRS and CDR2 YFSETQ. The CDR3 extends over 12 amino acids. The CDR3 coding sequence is TGCGCCAGCAGCTTTTTAACAGATACGCAGTATTTT. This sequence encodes CASSFLTDTQYF.

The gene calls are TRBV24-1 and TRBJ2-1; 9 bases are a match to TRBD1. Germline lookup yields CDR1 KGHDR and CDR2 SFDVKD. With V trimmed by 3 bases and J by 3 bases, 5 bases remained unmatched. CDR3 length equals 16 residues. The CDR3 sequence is CATSDTGTGYYNEQFF. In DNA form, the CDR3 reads TGTGCCACCAGTGATACCGGGACAGGGTACTACAATGAGCAGTTCTTC.

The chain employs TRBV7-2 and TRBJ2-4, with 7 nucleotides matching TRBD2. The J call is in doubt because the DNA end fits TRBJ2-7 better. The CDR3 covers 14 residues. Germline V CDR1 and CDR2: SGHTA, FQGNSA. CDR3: CASSASGTGLEQYF. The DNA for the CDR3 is TGTGCCAGCAGCGCCAGCGGGACCGGTCTCGAGCAGTACTTC.

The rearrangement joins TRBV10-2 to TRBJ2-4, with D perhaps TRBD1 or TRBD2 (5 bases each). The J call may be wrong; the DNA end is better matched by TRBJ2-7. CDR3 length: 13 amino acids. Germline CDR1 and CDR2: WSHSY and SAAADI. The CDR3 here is CASGRPGTHEQYF. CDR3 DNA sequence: TGCGCCAGCGGTCGGCCAGGGACGCACGAGCAGTACTTC.

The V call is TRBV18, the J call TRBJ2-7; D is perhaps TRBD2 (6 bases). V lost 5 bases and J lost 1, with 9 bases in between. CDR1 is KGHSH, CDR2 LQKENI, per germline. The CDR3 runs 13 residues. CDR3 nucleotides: TGTGCCAGCTCAGGGGACTTATCCTACGAGCAGTACTTC. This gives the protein CASSGDLSYEQYF. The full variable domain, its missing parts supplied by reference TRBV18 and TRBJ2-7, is NAGVMQNPRHLVRRRGQEARLRCSPMKGHSHVYWYRQLPEEGLKFMVYLQKENIIDESGMPKERFSAEFPKEGPSILRIQQVVRGDSAAYFCASSGDLSYEQYFGPGTRLTVT.

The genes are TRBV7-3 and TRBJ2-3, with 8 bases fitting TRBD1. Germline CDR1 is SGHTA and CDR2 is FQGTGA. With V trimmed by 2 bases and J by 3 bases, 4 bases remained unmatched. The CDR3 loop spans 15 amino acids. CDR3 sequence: CASSLGDRRTDTQYF. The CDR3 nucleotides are TGTGCCAGCAGCTTAGGGGACAGGAGGACAGATACGCAGTATTTT.

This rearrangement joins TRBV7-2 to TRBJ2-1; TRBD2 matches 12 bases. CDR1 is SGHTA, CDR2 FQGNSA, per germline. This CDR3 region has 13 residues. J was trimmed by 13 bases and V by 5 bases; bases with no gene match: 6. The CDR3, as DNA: TGTGCCAGCAGCACCACTAGCGGGAGGCAACAGTTCTTC. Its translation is CASSTTSGRQQFF.

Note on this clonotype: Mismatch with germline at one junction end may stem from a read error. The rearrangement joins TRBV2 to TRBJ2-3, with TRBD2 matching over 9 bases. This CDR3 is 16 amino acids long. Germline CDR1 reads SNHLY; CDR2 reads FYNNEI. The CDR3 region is CASSPHSGSPTGTQYF. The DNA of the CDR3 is TGTGCCAGCAGTCCCCATAGCGGGAGCCCTACAGGTACGCAGTATTTT.

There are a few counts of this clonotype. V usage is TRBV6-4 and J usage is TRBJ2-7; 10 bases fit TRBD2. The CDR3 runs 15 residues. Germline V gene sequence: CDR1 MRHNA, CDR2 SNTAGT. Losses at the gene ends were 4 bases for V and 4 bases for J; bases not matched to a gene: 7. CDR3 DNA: TGTGCCAGCAGTGGCACTAGCGGGAAGAGGTACGAGCAGTACTTC. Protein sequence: CASSGTSGKRYEQYF.

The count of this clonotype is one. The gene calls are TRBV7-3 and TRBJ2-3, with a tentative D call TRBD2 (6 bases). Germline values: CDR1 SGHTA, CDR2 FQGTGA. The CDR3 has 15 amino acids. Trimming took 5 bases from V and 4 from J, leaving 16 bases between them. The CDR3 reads CASSRSGGGSDTQYF. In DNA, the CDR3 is TGTGCCAGCAGCCGCTCTGGGGGAGGTTCAGATACGCAGTATTTT.

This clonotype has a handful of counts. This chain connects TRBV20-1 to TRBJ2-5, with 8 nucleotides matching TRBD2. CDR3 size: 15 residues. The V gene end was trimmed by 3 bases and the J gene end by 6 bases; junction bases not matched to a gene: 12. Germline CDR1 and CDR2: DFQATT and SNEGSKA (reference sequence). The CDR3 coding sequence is TGCAGTGCTAGCCCCATAGCGGGAATGGGGCAGACCCAGTACTTC. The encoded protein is CSASPIAGMGQTQYF.

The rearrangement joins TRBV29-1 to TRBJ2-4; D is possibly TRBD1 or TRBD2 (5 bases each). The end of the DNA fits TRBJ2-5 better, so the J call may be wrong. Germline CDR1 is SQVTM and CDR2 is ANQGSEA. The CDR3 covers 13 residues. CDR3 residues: CSAVKGTKETQYF. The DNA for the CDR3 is TGCAGCGCAGTTAAAGGGACGAAAGAGACCCAGTACTTC.

The CDR3 spells CAISDRDRNNYEQYF. The CDR3 region has the DNA TGTGCCATCAGTGACCGGGACAGGAATAACTACGAGCAGTACTTC. The rearrangement links TRBV10-3 to TRBJ2-7; 8 nucleotides align to TRBD1. CDR1 and CDR2 from the germline V gene are ENHRY and SYGVKD. CDR3 length: 15 residues. The trim removed 3 bases at V and 3 bases at J, leaving 7 bases unmatched.

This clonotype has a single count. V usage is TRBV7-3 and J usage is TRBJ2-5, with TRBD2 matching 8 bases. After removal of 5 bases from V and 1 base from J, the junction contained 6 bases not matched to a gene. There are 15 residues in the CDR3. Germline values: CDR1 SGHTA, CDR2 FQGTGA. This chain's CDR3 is CASSPQRGSQETQYF. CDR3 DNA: TGTGCCAGCAGCCCTCAGCGGGGGAGCCAAGAGACCCAGTACTTC.

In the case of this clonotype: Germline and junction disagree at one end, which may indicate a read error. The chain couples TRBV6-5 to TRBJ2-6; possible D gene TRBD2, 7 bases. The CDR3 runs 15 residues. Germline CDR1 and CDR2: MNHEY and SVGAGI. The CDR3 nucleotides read TGTGCCAGCAGTCGGGGGGCCTCTGGGACCAACGTCCTGACTTTC. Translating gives CASSRGASGTNVLTF.

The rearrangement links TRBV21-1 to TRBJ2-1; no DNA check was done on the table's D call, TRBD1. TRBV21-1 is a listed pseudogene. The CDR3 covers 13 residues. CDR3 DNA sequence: TGTGCCAGCAGCAACACAGGGATGGATGAGCAGTTCTTC. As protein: CASSNTGMDEQFF.

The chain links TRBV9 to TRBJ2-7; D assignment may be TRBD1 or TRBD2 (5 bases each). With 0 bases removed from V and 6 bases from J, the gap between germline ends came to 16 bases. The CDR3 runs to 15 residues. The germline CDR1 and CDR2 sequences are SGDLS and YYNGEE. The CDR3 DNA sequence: TGTGCCAGCAGCGTAGGTTCTCAGGGAGCAGGCGAGCAGTACTTC. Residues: CASSVGSQGAGEQYF.

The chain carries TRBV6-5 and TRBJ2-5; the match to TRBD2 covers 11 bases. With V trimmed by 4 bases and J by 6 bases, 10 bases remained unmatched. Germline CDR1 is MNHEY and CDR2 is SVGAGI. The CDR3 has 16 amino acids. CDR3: CASSSTSGRAWKTQYF. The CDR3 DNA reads TGTGCCAGCAGTTCCACTAGCGGGAGAGCTTGGAAGACCCAGTACTTC.

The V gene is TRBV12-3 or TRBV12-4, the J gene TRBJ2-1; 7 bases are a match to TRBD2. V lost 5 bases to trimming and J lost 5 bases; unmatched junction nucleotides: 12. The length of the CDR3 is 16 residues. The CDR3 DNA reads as TGTGCCAGCAGTCGTCGAGCGGGAACGTCGCACAATGAGCAGTTCTTC. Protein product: CASSRRAGTSHNEQFF.

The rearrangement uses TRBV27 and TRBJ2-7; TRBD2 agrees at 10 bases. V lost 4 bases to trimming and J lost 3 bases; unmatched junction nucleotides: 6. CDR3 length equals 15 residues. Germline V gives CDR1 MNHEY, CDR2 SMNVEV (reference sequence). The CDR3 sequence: CASSSGLAANYEQYF. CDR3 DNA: TGTGCCAGCAGTTCCGGACTAGCGGCTAACTACGAGCAGTACTTC.

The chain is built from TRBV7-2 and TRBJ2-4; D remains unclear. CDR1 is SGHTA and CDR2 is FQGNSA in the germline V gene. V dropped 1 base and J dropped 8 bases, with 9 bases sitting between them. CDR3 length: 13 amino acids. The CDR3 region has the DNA TGTGCCAGCAGCTTAGGTCGGGTGGACATTCAGTACTTC. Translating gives CASSLGRVDIQYF.

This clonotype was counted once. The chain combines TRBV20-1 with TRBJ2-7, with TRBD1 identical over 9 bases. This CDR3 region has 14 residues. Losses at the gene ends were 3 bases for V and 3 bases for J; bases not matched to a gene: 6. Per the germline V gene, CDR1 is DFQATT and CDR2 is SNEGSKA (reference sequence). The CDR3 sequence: CSARAGTGYYEQYF. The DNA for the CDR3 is TGCAGTGCTAGGGCGGGGACAGGGTACTACGAGCAGTACTTC.

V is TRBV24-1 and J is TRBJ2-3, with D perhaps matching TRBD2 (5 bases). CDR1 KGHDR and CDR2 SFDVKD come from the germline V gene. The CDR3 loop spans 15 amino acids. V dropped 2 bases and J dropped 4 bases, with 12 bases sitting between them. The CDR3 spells CATSDYEGVADTQYF. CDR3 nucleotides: TGTGCCACCAGTGATTACGAGGGAGTGGCAGATACGCAGTATTTT.

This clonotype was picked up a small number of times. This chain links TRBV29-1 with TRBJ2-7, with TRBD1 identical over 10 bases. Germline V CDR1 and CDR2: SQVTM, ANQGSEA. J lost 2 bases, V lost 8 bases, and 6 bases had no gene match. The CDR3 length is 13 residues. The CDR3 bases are TGCAGCATCCGGACAGGGGGGACCTACGAGCAGTACTTC. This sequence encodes CSIRTGGTYEQYF.

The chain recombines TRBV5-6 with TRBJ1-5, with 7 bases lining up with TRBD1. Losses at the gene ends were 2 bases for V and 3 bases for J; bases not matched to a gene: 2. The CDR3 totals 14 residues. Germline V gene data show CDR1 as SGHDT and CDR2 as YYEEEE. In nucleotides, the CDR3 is TGTGCCAGCAGCTTCAGGGGGATCAATCAGCCCCAGCATTTT. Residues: CASSFRGINQPQHF.

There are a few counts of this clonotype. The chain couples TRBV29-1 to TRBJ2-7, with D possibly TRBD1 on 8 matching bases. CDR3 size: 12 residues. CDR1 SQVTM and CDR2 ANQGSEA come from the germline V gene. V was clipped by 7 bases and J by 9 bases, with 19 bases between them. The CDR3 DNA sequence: TGCAGCGCTAGGACAGGGACTACTTCGCAGTACTTC. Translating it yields CSARTGTTSQYF.

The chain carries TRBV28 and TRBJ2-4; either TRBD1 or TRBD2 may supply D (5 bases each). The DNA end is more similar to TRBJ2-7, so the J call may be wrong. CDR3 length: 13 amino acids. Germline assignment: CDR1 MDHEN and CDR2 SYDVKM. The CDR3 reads CASSPGLFYEQYF. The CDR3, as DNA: TGTGCCAGCAGTCCGGGGCTCTTCTACGAGCAGTACTTC.